Included here is one T cell receptor (beta chain) sequence, with context. The antigen remains unidentified. The data were obtained in a study of beta chain features in type 1 diabetes. Broader study findings: There was a possibility that cDNA sequencing over-represented cells with high TCR expression. For Type 1 diabetes patients, all four CD4+ subsets carried TCRB CDR3s that were moderately but significantly shorter.

TCRB transcripts that were expressed got sequenced, as all of the isolated RNA had been reverse transcribed. The repertoire was sequenced with immunoSEQ multiplex PCR; TCRdb's copy has only in-frame clones and lacks some. The data show around 160,000 clones, with under 60% seen just once and around 0.42% held by the top ten. Germline V CDR1 and CDR2: ENHRY, SYGVKD. V was clipped by 6 bases and J by 1 base, with 10 bases between them. CDR3 length: 14 residues. The chain employs TRBV10-3 and TRBJ1-3; maybe TRBD1 (6 bases). This sequence was found in a man younger than 35 in good health. Sequencing input: Tregs from blood. The CDR3 region is CAIRGHLSGNTIYF. CDR3 DNA sequence: TGTGCCATCAGGGGACACCTTTCTGGAAACACCATATATTTT.